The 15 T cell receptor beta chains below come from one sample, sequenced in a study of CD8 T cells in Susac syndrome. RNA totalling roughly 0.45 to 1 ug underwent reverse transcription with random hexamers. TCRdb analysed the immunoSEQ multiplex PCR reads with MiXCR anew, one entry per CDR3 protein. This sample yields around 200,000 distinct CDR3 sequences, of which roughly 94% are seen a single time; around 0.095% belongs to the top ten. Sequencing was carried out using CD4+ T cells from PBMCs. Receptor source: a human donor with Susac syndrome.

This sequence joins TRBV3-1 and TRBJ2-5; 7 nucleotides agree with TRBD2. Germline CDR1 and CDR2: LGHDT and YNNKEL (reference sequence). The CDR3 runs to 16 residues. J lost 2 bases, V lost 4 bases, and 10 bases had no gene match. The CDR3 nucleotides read TGTGCCAGCAGCCCTACGCCGGGGGGTGGTCAAGAGACCCAGTACTTC. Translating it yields CASSPTPGGGQETQYF.

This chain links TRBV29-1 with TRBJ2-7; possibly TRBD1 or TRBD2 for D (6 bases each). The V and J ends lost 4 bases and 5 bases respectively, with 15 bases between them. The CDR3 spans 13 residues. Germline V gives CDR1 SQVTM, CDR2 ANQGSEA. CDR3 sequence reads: CSVVGGGDNEQYF. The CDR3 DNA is TGCAGCGTTGTAGGAGGGGGAGACAACGAGCAGTACTTC.

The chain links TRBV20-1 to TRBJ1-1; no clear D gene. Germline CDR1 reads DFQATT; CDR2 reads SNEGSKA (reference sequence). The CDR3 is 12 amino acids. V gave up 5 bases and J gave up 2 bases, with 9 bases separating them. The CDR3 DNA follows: TGCAGTGCTCGACGACAAAACACTGAAGCTTTCTTT. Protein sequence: CSARRQNTEAFF.

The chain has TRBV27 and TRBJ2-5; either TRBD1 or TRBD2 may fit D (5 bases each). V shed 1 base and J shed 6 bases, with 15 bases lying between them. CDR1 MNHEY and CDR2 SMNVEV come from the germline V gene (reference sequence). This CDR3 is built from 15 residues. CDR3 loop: CASSLLWGPDQTQYF. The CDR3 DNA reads TGTGCCAGCAGTTTATTGTGGGGACCGGACCAGACCCAGTACTTC.

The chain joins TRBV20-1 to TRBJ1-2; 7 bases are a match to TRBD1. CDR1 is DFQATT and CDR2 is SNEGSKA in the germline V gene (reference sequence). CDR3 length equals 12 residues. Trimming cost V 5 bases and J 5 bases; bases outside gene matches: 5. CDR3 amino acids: CSASQGIYGYTF. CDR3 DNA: TGCAGTGCTTCACAGGGGATTTATGGCTACACCTTC.

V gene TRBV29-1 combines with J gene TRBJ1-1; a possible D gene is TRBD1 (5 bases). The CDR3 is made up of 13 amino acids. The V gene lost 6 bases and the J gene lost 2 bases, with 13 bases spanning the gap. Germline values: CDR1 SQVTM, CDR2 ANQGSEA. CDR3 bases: TGCAGCGTCCGTGGGGGACCAAACACTGAAGCTTTCTTT. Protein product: CSVRGGPNTEAFF.

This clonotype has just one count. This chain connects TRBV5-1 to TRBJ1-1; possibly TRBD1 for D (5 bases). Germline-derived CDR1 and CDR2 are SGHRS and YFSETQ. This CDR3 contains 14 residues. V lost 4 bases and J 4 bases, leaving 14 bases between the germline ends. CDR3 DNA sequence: TGCGCCAGCAGCGTTACAGCCCAGGGCACTGAAGCTTTCTTT. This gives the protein CASSVTAQGTEAFF.

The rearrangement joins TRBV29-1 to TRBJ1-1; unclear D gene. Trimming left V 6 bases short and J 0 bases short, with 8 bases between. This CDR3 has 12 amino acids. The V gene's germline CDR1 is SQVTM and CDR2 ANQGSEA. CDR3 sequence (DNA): TGCAGCGTGGGAGGGCTGAACACTGAAGCTTTCTTT. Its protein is CSVGGLNTEAFF.

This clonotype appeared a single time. This chain's CDR3 is CASSRTGGADTQYF. CDR3 nucleotides: TGTGCCAGCAGCCGAACGGGGGGCGCAGATACGCAGTATTTT. The chain uses TRBV3-1 and TRBJ2-3; possible D gene TRBD2, 7 bases. The CDR3 runs 14 residues. Trimming stripped 4 bases from V and 4 bases from J, with 12 bases between. In germline, CDR1 is LGHDT, CDR2 YNNKEL (reference sequence).

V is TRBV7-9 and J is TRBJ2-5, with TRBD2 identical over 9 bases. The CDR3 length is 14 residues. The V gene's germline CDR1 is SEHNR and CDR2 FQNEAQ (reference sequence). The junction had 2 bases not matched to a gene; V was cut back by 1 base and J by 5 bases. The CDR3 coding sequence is TGTGCCAGCAGCTTAGTTAGCGGGAGTGAGACCCAGTACTTC. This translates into CASSLVSGSETQYF.

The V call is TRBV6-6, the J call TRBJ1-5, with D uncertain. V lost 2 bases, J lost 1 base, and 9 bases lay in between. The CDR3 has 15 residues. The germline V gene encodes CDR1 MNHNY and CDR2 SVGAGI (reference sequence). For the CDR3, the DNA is TGTGCCAGCAGTTACAGCATTGGGAGCAATCAGCCCCAGCATTTT. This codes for CASSYSIGSNQPQHF.

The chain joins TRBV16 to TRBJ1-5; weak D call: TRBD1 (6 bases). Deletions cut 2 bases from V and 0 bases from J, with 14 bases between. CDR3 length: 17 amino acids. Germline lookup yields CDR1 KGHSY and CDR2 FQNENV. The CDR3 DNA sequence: TGTGCCAGCAGCCAAGAGGCGGACAGAAATAGCAATCAGCCCCAGCATTTT. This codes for CASSQEADRNSNQPQHF.

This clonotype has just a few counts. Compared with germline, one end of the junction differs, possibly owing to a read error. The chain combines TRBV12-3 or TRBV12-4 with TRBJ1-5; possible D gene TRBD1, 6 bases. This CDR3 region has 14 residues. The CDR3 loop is CASSRRLQDSTGVF. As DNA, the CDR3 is TGTGCCAGCAGCCGGAGGCTACAGGACAGTACGGGTGTTTTT.

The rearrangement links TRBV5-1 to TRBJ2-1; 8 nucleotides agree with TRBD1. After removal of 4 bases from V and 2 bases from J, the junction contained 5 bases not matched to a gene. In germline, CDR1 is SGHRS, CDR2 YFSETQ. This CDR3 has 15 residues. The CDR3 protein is CASSPDRATYNEQFF. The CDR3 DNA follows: TGCGCCAGCAGCCCGGACAGGGCCACCTACAATGAGCAGTTCTTC. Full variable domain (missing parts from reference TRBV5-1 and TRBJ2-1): KAGVTQTPRYLIKTRGQQVTLSCSPISGHRSVSWYQQTPGQGLQFLFEYFSETQRNKGNFPGRFSGRQFSNSRSEMNVSTLELGDSALYLCASSPDRATYNEQFFGPGTRLTVL.

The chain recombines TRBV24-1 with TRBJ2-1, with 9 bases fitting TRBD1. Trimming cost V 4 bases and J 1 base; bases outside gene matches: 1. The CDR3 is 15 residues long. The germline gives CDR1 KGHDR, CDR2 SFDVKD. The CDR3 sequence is CATSEDRGSYNEQFF. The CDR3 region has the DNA TGTGCCACCAGTGAGGACAGGGGATCCTACAATGAGCAGTTCTTC.